The clone carrying this T cell receptor (beta chain) turned up a few times. Its antigen is unknown. The PCR employed 60 Vbeta primers together with 13 Jbeta primers. Method: immunoSEQ multiplex PCR; TCRdb's copy keeps in-frame clones and lacks some. Among fewer than 250,000 clones, nearly 80% were seen once, and the ten largest hold roughly 1.9%. The CDR3 covers 15 residues. Germline assignment: CDR1 SGHNT and CDR2 YENEEA. Trimming at V came to 8 bases and at J to 5 bases, leaving 13 bases not matched to a gene. The data were obtained in a study of cytomegalovirus exposure and HLA in healthy donors. At the level of the study: Caucasian-associated ancestry cluster membership applied to approximately 84% of a few hundred genotyped donors.

Whole-study results and caveats: The authors enumerated over 150 TCR beta chains as linked to cytomegalovirus. Later on, an analysis tied 15,000 to 20,000 TCR beta sequences to HLA alleles at 0.05 false discovery rate.

The sample taken for sequencing was PBMCs. The V gene is TRBV11-3, the J gene TRBJ2-5, with 8 nucleotides matching TRBD2. The receptor's source is a man aged 18 to 30 in good health and CMV-seronegative. The CDR3 DNA is TGTGCCAGCTCCCCGGTGAGCGGGGGAGCGGAGACCCAGTACTTC. Translation gives CASSPVSGGAETQYF. Combining the CDR3 with reference TRBV11-3 and TRBJ2-5 gives the whole variable domain EAGVVQSPRYKIIEKKQPVAFWCNPISGHNTLYWYLQNLGQGPELLIRYENEEAVDDSQLPKDRFSAERLKGVDSTLKIQPAELGDSAVYLCASSPVSGGAETQYFGPGTRLLVL.